This T cell receptor beta chain was observed in a study of vaccination and CD4 T cells after COVID-19. Across the whole study: Convalescent cases consisted of six males and four females, of whom two were Hispanic. Day 14 and days 161 to 241 post-vaccination were the time points at which three convalescent patients were sampled. Overlapping spike peptides of SARS-CoV-2, HCoV-NL63, HCoV-OC43 and HCoV-229E were used, and cells were stimulated with them.

The CDR3 length is 15 residues. Germline CDR1 reads DFQATT; CDR2 reads SNEGSKA (reference sequence). Trimming took 0 bases from V and 5 from J; bases not matched to a gene: 10. Specified time point: late sampling 161 to 241 days after vaccination in a few convalescent patients. Treatment meaning: approximately 9-day PBMC culture with coronavirus spike peptide pools or control peptides (ViraFEST assay). TCRs were sequenced by ViraFEST after antigen-specific T cells had been expanded with peptide pools. The assay that was used to sequence DNA from cultured CD4+ T cells was the Oncomine TCR Beta short-read assay. TCRdb itself ran the PCR reads through MiXCR, one entry per CDR3 protein. This table holds 15,000 to 20,000 distinct CDR3 sequences, around 55% found once. About this clonotype: Its specificity is unknown.

The source is a human donor who had recovered from COVID-19. The sample consisted of CD4+ T cells from blood, cultured in vitro, taken about 7 months after SARS-CoV-2 vaccination. The chain carries TRBV20-1 and TRBJ2-7; 7 bases are shared with TRBD1. Here the CDR3 DNA reads TGCAGTGCTAGAGATCGTCGAGGGGGCGCCCACGAGCAGTACTTC. It specifies CSARDRRGGAHEQYF.